The rows below give T cell receptor beta chains drawn from one sample of a study of cytomegalovirus exposure and HLA in healthy donors. Data came from immunoSEQ multiplex PCR; TCRdb stores just in-frame clones and leaves some out. This table holds 150,000 to 170,000 clones, under 85% found once. Sequenced input: PBMCs. The receptor set was obtained from a man aged 18 to 29 in good health and CMV-seronegative. Each CDR3 is given with its conserved first and last residue. D genes are given only for firm matches. Size values are once, few and many counts, or a class for expanded clones, and some rows have none.

J	V	size	D	CDR3	DNA
TRBJ2-1	TRBV19	.	.	CASSPWEKSYNEQFF	TGTGCCAGTAGTCCCTGGGAGAAGAGTTACAATGAGCAGTTCTTC
TRBJ2-7	TRBV5-5	.	.	CASSFQGELSYEQYF	TGTGCCAGCAGCTTCCAGGGCGAACTCTCCTACGAGCAGTACTTC
TRBJ2-1	TRBV7-9	.	.	CASSLVGSRGYNEQFF	TGTGCCAGCAGCTTAGTAGGGAGTCGAGGGTACAATGAGCAGTTCTTC
TRBJ2-5	TRBV5-1	.	.	CASSLAGAETQYF	TGCGCCAGCAGCTTGGCAGGGGCAGAGACCCAGTACTTC
TRBJ2-5	TRBV6-6	.	TRBD1	CASSPGTGLFEETQYF	TGTGCCAGCAGTCCCGGGACAGGGCTTTTTGAAGAGACCCAGTACTTC
TRBJ1-5	TRBV19	few	TRBD1	CASSIVRTGGNQPQHF	TGTGCCAGTAGTATTGTCCGGACAGGGGGCAATCAGCCCCAGCATTTT
TRBJ1-2	TRBV19	.	.	CASSPRLWVRGGYTF	TGTGCCAGTAGTCCCCGTTTGTGGGTACGAGGGGGCTACACCTTC
TRBJ2-2	TRBV5-1	once	TRBD1	CASTQGYNTGELFF	TGCGCCAGCACACAGGGGTACAACACCGGGGAGCTGTTTTTT
TRBJ2-7	TRBV7-2	few	TRBD2	CASSISGVTYEQYF	TGTGCCAGCAGCATTAGCGGGGTTACCTACGAGCAGTACTTC
TRBJ1-1	TRBV2	.	.	CASSDDSYTEAFF	TGTGCCAGCAGTGACGACAGTTACACTGAAGCTTTCTTT
TRBJ1-5	TRBV7-2	few	.	CASSLEAGWNQPQHF	TGTGCCAGCAGCTTAGAAGCAGGGTGGAATCAGCCCCAGCATTTT
TRBJ2-7	TRBV4-1	once	.	CASSQDRYSYEQYF	TGCGCCAGCAGCCAAGACCGATACAGCTACGAGCAGTACTTC
TRBJ2-5	TRBV7-9	.	TRBD2	CASSPPRPRGGGTQETQYF	TGTGCCAGCAGCCCGCCCCGCCCCCGAGGCGGGGGAACCCAAGAGACCCAGTACTTC
TRBJ2-1	TRBV18	.	.	CASSPPIPSGEQFF	TGTGCCAGCTCACCACCGATACCGTCGGGGGAGCAGTTCTTC
TRBJ2-2	TRBV19	once	TRBD1	CASSGRTGGRGELFF	TGTGCCAGTAGTGGGCGGACAGGGGGAAGGGGGGAGCTGTTTTTT
TRBJ2-3	TRBV5-4	.	.	CASSLSAFNTDTQYF	TGTGCCAGCAGCTTGTCAGCGTTTAACACAGATACGCAGTATTTT
TRBJ1-1	TRBV10-3	.	.	CAISELRRPNTEAFF	TGTGCCATCAGTGAGCTGCGCAGGCCGAACACTGAAGCTTTCTTT
TRBJ2-5	TRBV4-1	.	TRBD1	CASSYGQGQETQYF	TGCGCCAGCAGCTACGGACAGGGGCAAGAGACCCAGTACTTC
TRBJ2-2	TRBV7-3	once	TRBD1	CASSFIGWDRKNTGELFF	TGTGCCAGCAGTTTCATTGGCTGGGACAGGAAGAACACCGGGGAGCTGTTTTTT
TRBJ2-2	TRBV28	.	TRBD2	CASTLRGGGRNGELFF	TGTGCCAGCACCTTGCGGGGGGGAGGGCGTAACGGGGAGCTGTTTTTT
TRBJ1-2	TRBV7-3	.	.	CASSLMAGMNYGYTF	TGTGCCAGCAGCTTAATGGCAGGGATGAACTATGGCTACACCTTC
TRBJ2-3	TRBV7-9	few	TRBD2	CLGLAGPLSTDTQYF	TGTTTGGGACTAGCGGGGCCCCTGAGCACAGATACGCAGTATTTT
TRBJ2-1	TRBV29-1	.	.	CSVRQNLSSYNEQFF	TGCAGCGTACGCCAAAACCTCAGCTCCTACAATGAGCAGTTCTTC
TRBJ2-3	TRBV29-1	.	.	CSVLPQAASTDTQYF	TGCAGCGTCCTGCCACAGGCTGCTAGCACAGATACGCAGTATTTT
TRBJ1-6	TRBV5-1	.	.	CASSWGGNSPLHF	TGCGCCAGCAGCTGGGGAGGGAATTCACCCCTCCACTTT
TRBJ2-3	TRBV2	.	TRBD2	CASRSGGAQYF	TGTGCCAGCCGTAGCGGGGGAGCGCAGTATTTT
TRBJ2-1	TRBV5-1	.	.	CASSLGLDFGEQFF	TGCGCCAGCAGCTTGGGCCTAGATTTTGGGGAGCAGTTCTTC
TRBJ1-2	TRBV5-1	few	TRBD1	CASSASQGTGSYGYTF	TGCGCCAGCAGCGCAAGCCAAGGGACAGGGAGCTATGGCTACACCTTC
TRBJ1-5	TRBV4-1	few	TRBD1	CASSLGTGGFGNQPQHF	TGCGCCAGCAGCCTCGGAACAGGGGGATTCGGCAATCAGCCCCAGCATTTT